Reported below is one T cell receptor beta chain. This record belongs to a study of blood T cell repertoires in COVID-19. Study background: Spain, Italy and the United States supplied samples that represented acute and convalescent COVID-19. Sources were T cells, B-cell-depleted T cells, or PBMCs; the material itself was cDNA or gDNA.

Germline loops: CDR1 SEHNR, CDR2 FQNEAQ (reference sequence). The CDR3 contains 15 residues. V was shortened by 1 base and J by 8 bases, with 12 bases between the two germline ends. Per the authors' pipeline: Counts of nucleated cells, estimated from reference gene primer amplification, were obtained. The method was immunoSEQ multiplex PCR; TCRdb's version includes in-frame clones alone and lacks a portion of them. The V and J calls and clone size were taken over from that table, and D and trimming were inferred from the DNA. The profile shows roughly 700,000 clones, 80% to 90% of them singletons. The sequencing sample was made of peripheral blood. This receptor was identified in a woman between 18 and 29 years old with acute or convalescent COVID-19. V gene TRBV7-9 combines with J gene TRBJ1-6; possible D gene TRBD1, 6 bases. The CDR3 is CASSLVAGAYSPLHF. CDR3 DNA: TGTGCCAGCAGCTTAGTCGCGGGGGCATATTCACCCCTCCACTTT.